Listed below are T cell receptor beta chains from one sample, sequenced in a study of shared clonotypes between healthy human individuals. Here immunoSEQ multiplex PCR was the method, and the copy in TCRdb shows in-frame clones only, minus some. The sample shows around 2.5 million clones, 80% to 95% of them seen only once. Sequencing used naive CD4+ T cells from PBMCs. The receptor set was obtained from a man younger than 30 in good health. Some clones in this sample may be carry-over from other donors' samples. Both conserved end residues are part of each CDR3. The order of the fields is D gene, J gene, clone size, V gene, CDR3 protein, CDR3 DNA. The D gene is left open where the match is weak. The listing skips clone size in some rows; elsewhere it reads once, few, many or a size class.

. | TRBJ2-5 | . | TRBV5-1 | CASSLVANQETQYF | TGCGCCAGCAGCTTGGTCGCAAACCAAGAGACCCAGTACTTC
TRBD2 | TRBJ2-7 | . | TRBV7-9 | CASSSRLAGPYEQYF | TGTGCCAGCAGCTCTAGACTAGCGGGACCCTACGAGCAGTACTTC
. | TRBJ1-1 | . | TRBV5-1 | CASSSPPSGEAFF | TGCGCCAGCAGCTCGCCCCCGTCAGGGGAAGCTTTCTTT
TRBD2 | TRBJ2-1 | . | TRBV5-1 | CASSLGGTSFHEQFF | TGCGCCAGCAGCTTGGGGGGGACTAGCTTCCATGAGCAGTTCTTC
TRBD2 | TRBJ2-5 | once | TRBV5-1 | CATSLLTSGSGETQYF | TGCGCCACTTCCCTCCTCACTAGCGGGAGTGGGGAGACCCAGTACTTC
TRBD2 | TRBJ2-1 | . | TRBV19 | CASSTRLANEQFF | TGTGCCAGTAGTACACGACTAGCAAATGAGCAGTTCTTC
TRBD1 | TRBJ1-5 | . | TRBV19 | CASSIPGQGRNQPQHF | TGTGCCAGTAGTATCCCAGGACAGGGTCGAAATCAGCCCCAGCATTTT
. | TRBJ1-1 | . | TRBV10-3 | CAIRTATEAFF | TGTGCCATCAGGACAGCCACTGAAGCTTTCTTT
TRBD2 | TRBJ2-6 | . | TRBV19 | CASSIATLLAAPGANVLTF | TGTGCCAGTAGTATAGCAACCCTACTAGCGGCCCCTGGGGCCAACGTCCTGACTTTC
TRBD1 | TRBJ1-4 | . | TRBV5-1 | CASSFTGGGNEKLFF | TGCGCCAGCAGCTTCACAGGGGGCGGAAATGAAAAACTGTTTTTT
. | TRBJ2-7 | . | TRBV25-1 | CASSPTASSYEQYF | TGTGCCAGCAGTCCTACAGCTAGCTCCTACGAGCAGTACTTC
TRBD2 | TRBJ2-1 | . | TRBV9 | CASSPSPGLAGVGEQFF | TGTGCCAGCAGCCCCTCCCCGGGACTAGCGGGAGTGGGTGAGCAGTTCTTC
TRBD1 | TRBJ1-2 | . | TRBV19 | CASSQGQASLAYGYTF | TGTGCCAGTAGTCAGGGACAGGCGTCTCTGGCCTATGGCTACACCTTC
. | TRBJ2-5 | . | TRBV18 | CASSYRRETETQYF | TGTGCCAGCTCCTACCGGAGGGAGACGGAGACCCAGTACTTC
TRBD2 | TRBJ2-1 | . | TRBV4-3 | CASSFRPGLAGGSEQFF | TGCGCCAGCAGCTTCCGCCCGGGACTAGCGGGAGGGAGTGAGCAGTTCTTC